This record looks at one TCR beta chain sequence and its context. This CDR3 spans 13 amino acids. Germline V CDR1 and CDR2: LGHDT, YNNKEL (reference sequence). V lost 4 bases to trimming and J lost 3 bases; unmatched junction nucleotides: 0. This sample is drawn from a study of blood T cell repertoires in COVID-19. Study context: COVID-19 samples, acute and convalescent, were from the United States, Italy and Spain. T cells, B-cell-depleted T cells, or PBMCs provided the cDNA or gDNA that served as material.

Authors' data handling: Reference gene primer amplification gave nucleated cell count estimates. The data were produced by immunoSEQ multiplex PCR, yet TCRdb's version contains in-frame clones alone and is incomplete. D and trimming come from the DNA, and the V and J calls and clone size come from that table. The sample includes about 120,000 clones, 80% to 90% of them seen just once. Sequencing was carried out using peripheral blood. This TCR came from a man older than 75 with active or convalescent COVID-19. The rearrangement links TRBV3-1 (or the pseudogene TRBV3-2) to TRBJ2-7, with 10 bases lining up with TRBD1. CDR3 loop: CASSRTGGYEQYF. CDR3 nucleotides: TGTGCCAGCAGCCGGACAGGGGGCTACGAGCAGTACTTC.